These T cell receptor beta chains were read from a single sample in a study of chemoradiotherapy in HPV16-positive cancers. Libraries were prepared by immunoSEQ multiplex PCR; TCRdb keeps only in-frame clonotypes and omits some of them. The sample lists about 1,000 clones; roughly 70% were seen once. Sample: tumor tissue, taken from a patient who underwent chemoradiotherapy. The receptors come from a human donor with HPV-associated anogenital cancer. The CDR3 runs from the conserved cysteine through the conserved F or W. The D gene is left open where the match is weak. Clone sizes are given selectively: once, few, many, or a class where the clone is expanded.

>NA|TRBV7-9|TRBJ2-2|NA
TGTGCCAGCAGCGCAGGGAACACCGGGGAGCTGTTTTTT
CASSAGNTGELFF
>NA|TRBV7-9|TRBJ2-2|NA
TGTGCCAGCAGCTTTAGGGCAGGGGTTACGACCGGGGAGCTGTTTTTT
CASSFRAGVTTGELFF
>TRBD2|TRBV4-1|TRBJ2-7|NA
TGCGCCAGCAGCCAAGACCGAGGGAGGGCCCGATACGAGCAGTACTTC
CASSQDRGRARYEQYF
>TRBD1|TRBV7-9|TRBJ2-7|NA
TGTGCCAGCAGCTTAGGGGTAGGGGGCAGGGTCTACGAGCAGTACTTC
CASSLGVGGRVYEQYF
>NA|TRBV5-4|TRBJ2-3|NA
TGTGCCAGCAGCTTGGTCACGCGCAGGGGTCGGACAGATACGCAGTATTTT
CASSLVTRRGRTDTQYF
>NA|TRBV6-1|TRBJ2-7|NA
TGTGCCAGCAGTGCTCAGGGTGTCTCCTCCTACGAGCAGTACTTC
CASSAQGVSSYEQYF
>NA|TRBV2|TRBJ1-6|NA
TGTGCCAGCAGTCCCGACGGCTATAATTCACCCCTCCACTTT
CASSPDGYNSPLHF
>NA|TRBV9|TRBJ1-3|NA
TGTGCCAGCAGCGTAGGCAACTACGGTACCGGAAACACCATATATTTT
CASSVGNYGTGNTIYF
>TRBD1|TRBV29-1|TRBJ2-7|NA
TGCAGCGTTGGTTCACAGGGGAAATACGAGCAGTACTTC
CSVGSQGKYEQYF
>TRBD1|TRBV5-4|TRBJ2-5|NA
TGTGCCAGCAGCTCGATGGGACAGGGGGTGGGAGAGACCCAGTACTTC
CASSSMGQGVGETQYF
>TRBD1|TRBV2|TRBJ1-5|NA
TGTGCCAGCAGTTTGGACAGGGCTAGCAATCAGCCCCAGCATTTT
CASSLDRASNQPQHF
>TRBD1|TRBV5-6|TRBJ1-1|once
TGTGCCAGCAGCTATGGACAGGGAGATACTGAAGCTTTCTTT
CASSYGQGDTEAFF
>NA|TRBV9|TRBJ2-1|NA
TGTGCCAGCAGCGTAGCGACCGGGAGTAGTTACAATGAGCAGTTCTTC
CASSVATGSSYNEQFF
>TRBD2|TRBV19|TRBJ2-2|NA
TGTGCCAGTACCTCCTTGAGCGGGGTGAACACCGGGGAGCTGTTTTTT
CASTSLSGVNTGELFF
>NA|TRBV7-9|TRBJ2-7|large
TGTGCCAGCAGCTTAATGGGGGCCCACGAGCAGTACTTC
CASSLMGAHEQYF
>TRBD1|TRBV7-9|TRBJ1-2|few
TGTGCCAGCAGCTCAGGACAGGGGAGAAACTATGGCTACACCTTC
CASSSGQGRNYGYTF
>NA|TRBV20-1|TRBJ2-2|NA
TGCAGTTTATCACAGGGTGGGGAGCTGTTTTTT
CSLSQGGELFF
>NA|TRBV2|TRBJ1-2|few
TGTGCCAGCAGTGAGGGTATAGATGGCTACACCTTC
CASSEGIDGYTF
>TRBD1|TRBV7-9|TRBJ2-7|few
TGTGCCAGCAGCGGCGGACAGGCCCACGAGCAGTACTTC
CASSGGQAHEQYF
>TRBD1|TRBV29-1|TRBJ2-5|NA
TGCAGCGCGAACAGGGGCCAAGAGACCCAGTACTTC
CSANRGQETQYF
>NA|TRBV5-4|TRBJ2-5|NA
TGTGCCAGCAGCCCACAGGGCCAAGAGACCCAGTACTTC
CASSPQGQETQYF
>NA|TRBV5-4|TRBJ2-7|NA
TGTGCCAGCAGCCCTAATACCTACGAGCAGTACTTC
CASSPNTYEQYF
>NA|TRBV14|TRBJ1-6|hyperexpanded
TGTGCCAGCAGCCAAGTAAGGCAGGTAGAATCACCCCTCCACTTT
CASSQVRQVESPLHF
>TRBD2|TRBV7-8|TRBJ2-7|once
TGTGCCAGCAGCCACCCGTACCAACTAGCGGGAAACGAGCAGTACTTC
CASSHPYQLAGNEQYF
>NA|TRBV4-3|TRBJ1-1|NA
TGCGCCAGTACCGAGGGGGGGGGCACTGAAGCTTTCTTT
CASTEGGGTEAFF
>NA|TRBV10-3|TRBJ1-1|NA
TGTGCCATCGGACAGTGGGGCACTGAAGCTTTCTTT
CAIGQWGTEAFF
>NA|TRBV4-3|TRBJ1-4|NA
TGCGCCAGCAGCCCGACAGGACCTAATGAAAAACTGTTTTTT
CASSPTGPNEKLFF
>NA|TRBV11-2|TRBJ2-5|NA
TGTGCCAGCAGCTTACGCGTCAGGGAAGAGACCCAGTACTTC
CASSLRVREETQYF
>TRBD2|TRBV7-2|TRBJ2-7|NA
TGTGCCAGCGGGACTAAAGGGGTCTACGAGCAGTACTTC
CASGTKGVYEQYF
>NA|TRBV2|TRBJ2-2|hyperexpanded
TGTGCCAGCAGTTCCTTGGACTCGTCGGAAGCACTGAACACCGGGGAGCTGTTTTTT
CASSSLDSSEALNTGELFF
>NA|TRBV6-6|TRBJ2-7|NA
TGTGCCAGCAGTTATCTGATCTCCTACGAGCAGTACTTC
CASSYLISYEQYF
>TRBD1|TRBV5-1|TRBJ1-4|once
TGCGCCAGCAGCCCCGGACAGGCCGAAAAACTGTTTTTT
CASSPGQAEKLFF
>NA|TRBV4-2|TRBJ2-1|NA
TGTGCCAGCAGCCAAGATCGGGCGGGGATGATATACAATGGGCAGTTCTTC
CASSQDRAGMIYNGQFF
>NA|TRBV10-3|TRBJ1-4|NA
TGTGCCATCAGTGAGGCGGGGCAGGGCCCGACGGGACGGATACTGTTTTTT
CAISEAGQGPTGRILFF
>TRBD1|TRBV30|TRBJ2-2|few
TGTGCCTGGACTTCCGGACAGGGTTGGACCGGGGAGCTGTTTTTT
CAWTSGQGWTGELFF
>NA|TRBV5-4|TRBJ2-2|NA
TGTGCCAGCAGCTTGGAGGGAGCGGTAGCCGCGAACACCGGGGAGCTGTTTTTT
CASSLEGAVAANTGELFF
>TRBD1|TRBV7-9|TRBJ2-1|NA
TGTGCCAGCAGCCCCGCAGGACAGGGAAAAAATGAGCAGTTCTTC
CASSPAGQGKNEQFF
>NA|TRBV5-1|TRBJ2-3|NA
TGCGCCAGCAGCTGGGGGACCGATCCCGGCAGAGATACGCAGTATTTT
CASSWGTDPGRDTQYF
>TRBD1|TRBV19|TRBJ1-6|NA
TGTGCCAGTACCACGTTCGGACAGGGTTATAATTCACCCCTCCACTTT
CASTTFGQGYNSPLHF
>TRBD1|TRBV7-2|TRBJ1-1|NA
TGTGCCAGCAGCCCCTGCGGACAGGGAGAGGAGAACACTGAAGCTTTCTTT
CASSPCGQGEENTEAFF
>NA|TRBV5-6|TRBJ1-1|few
TGTGCCAGCAGCCCCTTGGAGAACACTGAAGCTTTCTTT
CASSPLENTEAFF
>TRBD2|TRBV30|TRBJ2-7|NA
TGTGCCTGGAGCCGGACTAGCGGGAGGTCCGAGCAGTACTTC
CAWSRTSGRSEQYF
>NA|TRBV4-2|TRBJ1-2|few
TGTGCCAGCAGCCCCTTGGACAGTTCTAACTATGGCTACACCTTC
CASSPLDSSNYGYTF
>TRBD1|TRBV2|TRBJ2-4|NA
TGTGCCAGCAGTTCCGGGACAGGGGACATTCAGTACTTC
CASSSGTGDIQYF
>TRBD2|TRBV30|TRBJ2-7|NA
TGTGCCTCGACCCCGGGAGGCCCCTGGGACGAGCAGTACTTC
CASTPGGPWDEQYF
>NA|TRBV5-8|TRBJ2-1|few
TGTGCCAGCAGCCCGACATGGGGCAATGAGCAGTTCTTC
CASSPTWGNEQFF
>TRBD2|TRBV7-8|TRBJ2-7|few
TGTGCCAGCAGCTTAGCAGGGGCTAGCGGGAATTACGAGCAGTACTTC
CASSLAGASGNYEQYF